One sample yielded the 19 T cell receptor beta chains listed below, sequenced in a study of cytomegalovirus exposure and HLA in healthy donors. Use of 60 Vbeta and 13 Jbeta primers characterized the PCR. TCRdb's copy holds only in-frame clones and misses some; the assay was immunoSEQ multiplex PCR. This sample yields around 220,000 clones, of which 65% to 90% are seen a single time; 1.2% to 1.5% belongs to the top ten. The source material was PBMCs. All receptors derive from a girl between 5 and 17 years old in good health and CMV-seronegative.

This chain uses TRBV6-6 with TRBJ2-1; tentatively, D is TRBD2 (6 bases). Trimming removed 4 bases at V and 4 bases at J, with 11 bases between. Looked up from germline, CDR1 is MNHNY and CDR2 is SVGAGI (reference sequence). This CDR3 has 14 amino acids. CDR3 DNA sequence: TGTGCCAGCAGTTCTGGCGGGGCTTACAATGAGCAGTTCTTC. Amino acids: CASSSGGAYNEQFF.

The chain recombines TRBV6-6 with TRBJ1-1; TRBD1 matches at 10 bases. The V gene end was trimmed by 6 bases and the J gene end by 2 bases; junction bases not matched to a gene: 6. From germline, CDR1 is MNHNY and CDR2 SVGAGI (reference sequence). The CDR3 sequence is 15 residues long. The DNA for the CDR3 is TGTGCCAGCAGCTGGGGACAGGGGTTTAACACTGAAGCTTTCTTT. Protein: CASSWGQGFNTEAFF.

The CDR3 nucleotides are TGCGCCAGCAGCTTCCGGGGGGAGGCGAATGAGCAGTTCTTC. It specifies CASSFRGEANEQFF. The chain is built from TRBV5-1 and TRBJ2-1; 7 bases are shared with TRBD2. Germline CDR1 SGHRS, CDR2 YFSETQ. There are 14 residues in the CDR3. Trimming cost V 2 bases and J 7 bases; bases outside gene matches: 6.

The rearrangement links TRBV27 to TRBJ2-7, with 7 bases matching TRBD1. CDR3 length: 16 amino acids. V dropped 4 bases and J dropped 0; count of bases not matched to a gene: 9. Germline loops: CDR1 MNHEY, CDR2 SMNVEV (reference sequence). In DNA form, the CDR3 reads TGTGCCAGCAGTTCCCCTTCACAGGGGAGCTCCTACGAGCAGTACTTC. It codes for CASSSPSQGSSYEQYF.

This clone has only a few counts. The V gene is TRBV5-1, the J gene TRBJ2-7; 11 bases map to TRBD1. CDR1 is SGHRS, CDR2 YFSETQ, per germline. V was clipped by 3 bases and J by 10 bases; unmatched bases: 9. The CDR3 runs 14 residues. CDR3 sequence reads: CASSWGQGDGGQYF. The CDR3 DNA reads TGCGCCAGCAGCTGGGGACAGGGGGACGGGGGTCAGTACTTC. Based on the CDR3 plus reference TRBV5-1 and TRBJ2-7, the full variable domain is KAGVTQTPRYLIKTRGQQVTLSCSPISGHRSVSWYQQTPGQGLQFLFEYFSETQRNKGNFPGRFSGRQFSNSRSEMNVSTLELGDSALYLCASSWGQGDGGQYFGPGTRLTVT.

This clone was picked up one time. V and J are TRBV28 and TRBJ2-1; no firm D call. The V end was cut by 1 base, the J end by 7 bases, with 11 bases between. In germline, CDR1 is MDHEN, CDR2 SYDVKM. The CDR3 runs to 14 residues. As DNA, the CDR3 is TGTGCCAGCAGTTTATTCGTATCGCGAAATGAGCAGTTCTTC. Translated, it gives CASSLFVSRNEQFF.

This chain connects TRBV5-1 to TRBJ2-1; TRBD2 agrees at 7 bases. V gave up 2 bases and J gave up 10 bases; unmatched junction bases: 15. Looked up from germline, CDR1 is SGHRS and CDR2 is YFSETQ. CDR3 length equals 16 residues. The CDR3 region is CASSFRTSGKGNEQFF. DNA of the CDR3: TGCGCCAGCAGCTTCCGGACTAGTGGCAAGGGGAACGAGCAGTTCTTC.

This clone is a singleton in its sample. The chain links TRBV30 to TRBJ2-7, with 9 bases aligning to TRBD2. CDR1 and CDR2 from the germline V gene are GTSNPN and SVGIG (reference sequence). The J segment lost 2 bases and the V segment lost 2 bases, leaving 4 bases of the junction unmatched. This CDR3 contains 14 residues. CDR3 sequence reads: CAWSNLAGTYEQYF. DNA of the CDR3: TGTGCCTGGAGTAACCTAGCGGGGACCTACGAGCAGTACTTC. Full variable domain (outside the CDR3, taken from reference TRBV30 and TRBJ2-7): SQTIHQWPATLVQPVGSPLSLECTVEGTSNPNLYWYRQAAGRGLQLLFYSVGIGQISSEVPQNLSASRPQDRQFILSSKKLLLSDSGFYLCAWSNLAGTYEQYFGPGTRLTVT.

The genes are TRBV4-2 and TRBJ1-2, with a weak D call TRBD1 (5 bases). Germline lookup yields CDR1 LGHNA and CDR2 YNFKEQ. V lost 4 bases and J 4 bases, leaving 22 bases between the germline ends. The CDR3 sequence is 17 residues long. The CDR3 region is CASSPQPQGLEPYGYTF. As DNA, the CDR3 is TGTGCCAGCAGCCCCCAGCCCCAGGGACTGGAACCCTATGGCTACACCTTC.

This sequence joins TRBV18 and TRBJ1-4; 7 bases agree with TRBD1. Germline trimming cut 6 bases from V and 5 bases from J; bases unmatched to any gene: 6. The CDR3 runs to 14 residues. Per the germline V gene, CDR1 is KGHSH and CDR2 is LQKENI. CDR3 loop: CASSGTAANEKLFF. CDR3 sequence (DNA): TGTGCCAGCTCGGGGACAGCAGCAAATGAAAAACTGTTTTTT.

This rearrangement joins TRBV28 to TRBJ1-5; the D gene is possibly TRBD1 (5 bases). The CDR3 contains 13 residues. Germline V gives CDR1 MDHEN, CDR2 SYDVKM. Trimming stripped 4 bases from V and 4 bases from J, with 8 bases between. CDR3 coding DNA: TGTGCCAGCAGTTCCCCAGGGAATCAGCCCCAGCATTTT. Protein sequence: CASSSPGNQPQHF.

On this clone itself: The junction departs from germline at one end; a sequencing error may be responsible. The CDR3 nucleotides are TGTGCCAGCAGCGTGGGAGTAAAGGACGGACCTACTAGTTTT. It specifies CASSVGVKDGPTSF. The chain combines TRBV9 with TRBJ1-4; D is undetermined. Germline V gives CDR1 SGDLS, CDR2 YYNGEE. This CDR3 has 14 amino acids.

Only a few counts were recorded for this clone. The chain employs TRBV6-5 and TRBJ1-2, with TRBD1 matching 7 bases. V dropped 5 bases and J dropped 3; count of bases not matched to a gene: 3. Germline CDR1 and CDR2: MNHEY and SVGAGI. This CDR3 contains 13 residues. The CDR3 DNA sequence: TGTGCCAGCAGTGGAGGGGGCCACTATGGCTACACCTTC. Translating it yields CASSGGGHYGYTF.

The chain has TRBV30 and TRBJ1-5; perhaps TRBD1 as D (5 bases). The germline V gene has CDR1 GTSNPN and CDR2 SVGIG (reference sequence). V dropped 5 bases and J dropped 9 bases, with 14 bases sitting between them. The CDR3 extends over 12 amino acids. The CDR3 DNA follows: TGTGCCTGGGGTCAGGGCGTACGGCCCCAGCATTTT. Amino acids: CAWGQGVRPQHF.

The chain joins TRBV25-1 to TRBJ1-2; 9 nucleotides align to TRBD1. The CDR3 is 13 residues long. J lost 5 bases, V lost 7 bases, and 5 bases had no gene match. Germline-derived CDR1 and CDR2 are MGHDK and SYGVNS. CDR3 protein: CASKSGQGYGYTF. The CDR3 DNA reads as TGTGCCAGCAAATCGGGACAGGGATATGGCTACACCTTC.

V and J are TRBV30 and TRBJ2-3; 7 nucleotides line up with TRBD1. The CDR3 length is 14 residues. Trimming removed 1 base from V and 4 bases from J; junction bases left unmatched: 5. Germline V gene lookup returns CDR1 GTSNPN and CDR2 SVGIG (reference sequence). This CDR3 reads CAWSATGSADTQYF. CDR3 coding DNA: TGTGCCTGGAGTGCGACAGGGTCAGCAGATACGCAGTATTTT.

V usage is TRBV18 and J usage is TRBJ2-7; D is undetermined. Trimming pared 1 base from V and 3 bases from J, leaving 16 bases between. Germline loops: CDR1 KGHSH, CDR2 LQKENI. CDR3 length equals 16 residues. As DNA, the CDR3 is TGTGCCAGCTCACCACGACCAATAGCTCAGCTCTACGAGCAGTACTTC. Translating it yields CASSPRPIAQLYEQYF. Combining the CDR3 with reference TRBV18 and TRBJ2-7 gives the whole variable domain NAGVMQNPRHLVRRRGQEARLRCSPMKGHSHVYWYRQLPEEGLKFMVYLQKENIIDESGMPKERFSAEFPKEGPSILRIQQVVRGDSAAYFCASSPRPIAQLYEQYFGPGTRLTVT.

V gene TRBV2 combines with J gene TRBJ1-1; weak D call: TRBD1 (5 bases). Trimming left V 1 base short and J 8 bases short, with 14 bases between. CDR3 size: 14 residues. Germline CDR1 and CDR2: SNHLY and FYNNEI. CDR3 in DNA: TGTGCCAGCAGTGAAGGCAGGGTGAAGACGGAAGCTTTCTTT. It translates to CASSEGRVKTEAFF.

The chain uses TRBV4-1 and TRBJ2-7, with TRBD2 matching 9 bases. There are 16 residues in the CDR3. The junction had 9 bases not matched to a gene; V was cut back by 1 base and J by 5 bases. The germline V gene has CDR1 MGHRA and CDR2 YSYEKL. The CDR3 loop reads CASSQGYSGSLDEQYF. The CDR3 bases are TGCGCCAGCAGCCAAGGATATAGCGGGAGTCTCGACGAGCAGTACTTC.